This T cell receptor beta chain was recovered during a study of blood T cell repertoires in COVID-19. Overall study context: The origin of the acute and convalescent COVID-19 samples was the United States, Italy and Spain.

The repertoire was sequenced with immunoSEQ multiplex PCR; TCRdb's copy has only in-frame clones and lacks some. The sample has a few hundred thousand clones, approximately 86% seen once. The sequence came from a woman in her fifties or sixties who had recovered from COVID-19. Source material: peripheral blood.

CDR3 loop: CASSQDRRGKGESPLHF. The CDR3 bases are TGCGCCAGCAGCCAAGATCGGCGTGGAAAAGGGGAATCACCCCTCCACTTT. V is TRBV4-3 and J is TRBJ1-6; the D gene is possibly TRBD1 (5 bases). Germline CDR1 and CDR2: LGHNA and YSLEER. Trimming removed 0 bases at V and 10 bases at J, with 19 bases between. CDR3 length equals 17 residues.